Below are 2 T cell receptor beta chains sequenced from a single sample in a study of CD8 T cells in ankylosing spondylitis (dated by TCRdb to the late 2010s). Library method: 5' RACE. This sample was sequenced with an Illumina HiSeq 2500. TCRdb reran the public reads through fastp at Q25 and MiXCR, keeping productive beta chains. Each entry is one CDR3 protein sequence, shown with its most common DNA and genes. The sample profile shows hundreds of thousands of distinct CDR3 sequences; roughly 32% of them were found once. The top ten hold roughly 4% of the sample. The specimen was blood, either unsorted or a sorted T cell fraction (not recorded which). These receptors were obtained from a male donor with ankylosing spondylitis or in good health (not recorded which).

The V and J genes are TRBV16 and TRBJ1-1, with D possibly matching TRBD1 (6 bases). The CDR3 extends over 15 amino acids. Deletions cut 1 base from V and 4 bases from J, with 13 bases between. Germline assignment: CDR1 KGHSY and CDR2 FQNENV. CDR3 DNA sequence: TGTGCCAGCAGCCAATGGGGGCCCCAGGGCACTGAAGCTTTCTTT. As protein: CASSQWGPQGTEAFF.

The rearrangement links TRBV15 to TRBJ1-2; 10 positions agree with TRBD1. V shed 2 bases and J 4 bases; nucleotides not matched to a gene: 4. In germline, CDR1 is LNHNV, CDR2 YYDKDF (reference sequence). This CDR3 contains 15 residues. The CDR3: CATSRPGQGLYGYTF. CDR3 in DNA: TGTGCCACCAGCAGACCGGGACAGGGGCTCTATGGCTACACCTTC.